Below, 5 T cell receptor beta chains from the same sample are listed, as sequenced in a study of blood T cell repertoires in COVID-19. Clones were read by immunoSEQ multiplex PCR, and TCRdb kept only the in-frame ones, dropping some. The profile shows roughly 65,000 clones, approximately 86% of them singletons. Sequencing was carried out using peripheral blood. The receptors stem from a woman aged 60 to 75 with acute or convalescent COVID-19.

The chain joins TRBV29-1 to TRBJ2-2; 12 bases map to TRBD1. Germline V gene data show CDR1 as SQVTM and CDR2 as ANQGSEA. The CDR3 is made up of 15 amino acids. V lost 3 bases, J lost 6 bases, and 5 bases stayed unmatched. CDR3 residues: CSVESGTGGAGELFF. CDR3 DNA sequence: TGCAGCGTTGAGTCCGGGACAGGGGGCGCCGGGGAGCTGTTTTTT.

The chain recombines TRBV29-1 with TRBJ2-3; perhaps TRBD1 as D (6 bases). Germline CDR1 is SQVTM and CDR2 is ANQGSEA. Trimming removed 3 bases from V and 2 bases from J, with 12 bases in between. The CDR3 has 14 amino acids. The CDR3 DNA sequence: TGCAGCGTTGATGACAGGACCCCCACAGATACGCAGTATTTT. Its translation is CSVDDRTPTDTQYF.

This clone was seen a handful of times. The chain employs TRBV5-1 and TRBJ2-1, with D possibly TRBD1 on 5 matching bases. V lost 7 bases and J lost 7, with 21 bases in between. Germline V gives CDR1 SGHRS, CDR2 YFSETQ. CDR3 size: 15 residues. The CDR3 here is CASRGAIVQSNEQFF. The DNA of the CDR3 is TGCGCCAGCCGTGGGGCTATCGTCCAATCTAATGAGCAGTTCTTC.

V usage is TRBV6-5 and J usage is TRBJ2-2; 7 bases fit TRBD1. Trimming cost V 7 bases and J 4 bases; bases outside gene matches: 9. This CDR3 has 15 amino acids. The germline gives CDR1 MNHEY, CDR2 SVGAGI. CDR3 in DNA: TGTGCCAGCACCAGACAGGGTAGGGGCACCGGGGAGCTGTTTTTT. Translated, it gives CASTRQGRGTGELFF.

The V gene is TRBV3-1 (or the pseudogene TRBV3-2), the J gene TRBJ1-3; no reliable D call. The length of the CDR3 is 16 residues. The germline V gene has CDR1 LGHDT and CDR2 YNNKEL (reference sequence). Trimming removed 2 bases from V and 0 bases from J, with 11 bases in between. Here the CDR3 reads CASSQSAGSSGNTIYF. CDR3 bases: TGTGCCAGCAGCCAAAGTGCCGGGAGCTCTGGAAACACCATATATTTT.